Shown below are 17 T cell receptor beta chains from a single sample sequenced in a study of persistence of HIV-infected CD4 T cells. The immunoSEQ assay was version 4, run in survey mode. Measured with immunoSEQ multiplex PCR; TCRdb has only the in-frame clones, and not every one. The sample includes about 45,000 clones, about 89% of them seen just once. Their recognized antigens are unknown. This nonspecific control used anti-CD3/anti-CD28 bead stimulation of CD4+ T cells. Responding CD4+ T cells were sorted by upregulation of both CD40 ligand and CD69. Source: CD4+ T cells sorted from PBMCs after roughly 18-hour stimulation, taken from a patient who received antiretroviral therapy. The receptors shown here come from an adult man with HIV who was CMV-seropositive.

The chain joins TRBV15 to TRBJ1-3, with D perhaps matching TRBD1 (6 bases). V lost 8 bases, J lost 3 bases, and 26 bases lay in between. This CDR3 is 18 amino acids long. CDR1 is LNHNV, CDR2 YYDKDF, per germline (reference sequence). CDR3 bases: TGTGCCACCCGTTCGGCTTTTGGTTTGGGGGGCTTTGGAAACACCATATATTTT. Translation: CATRSAFGLGGFGNTIYF.

This clone was found a few times. The chain is built from TRBV4-2 and TRBJ2-2, with 9 bases aligning to TRBD1. V shed 1 base and J 0 bases; nucleotides not matched to a gene: 6. Germline V CDR1 and CDR2: LGHNA, YNFKEQ. This CDR3 comprises 18 residues. The CDR3 loop reads CASSQGPGTGPNTGELFF. DNA for the CDR3: TGTGCCAGCAGCCAAGGACCTGGGACAGGGCCGAACACCGGGGAGCTGTTTTTT.

The chain uses TRBV19 and TRBJ1-4; D gene uncertain. Germline V CDR1 and CDR2: LNHDA, SQIVND (reference sequence). CDR3 length: 13 residues. Deletions cut 10 bases from V and 0 bases from J, with 9 bases between. CDR3 DNA sequence: TGTGCCACCCCCGGGGCAACTAATGAAAAACTGTTTTTT. It encodes CATPGATNEKLFF.

The chain links TRBV2 to TRBJ2-6; D is possibly TRBD1 (7 bases). CDR3 size: 16 residues. The V gene's germline CDR1 is SNHLY and CDR2 FYNNEI. With 8 bases removed from V and 4 bases from J, the gap between germline ends came to 18 bases. The CDR3 protein is CASGGTASRGANVLTF. The CDR3 DNA reads TGTGCCAGCGGAGGGACAGCCTCCAGGGGGGCCAACGTCCTGACTTTC.

The V gene is TRBV6-5, the J gene TRBJ2-1; possible D gene TRBD2, 6 bases. The CDR3 consists of 11 residues. CDR1 is MNHEY, CDR2 SVGAGI, per germline. The CDR3 DNA reads as TGTGCTACTAGCTTAGACAATGAGCAGTTCTTC. Translation gives CATSLDNEQFF.

The chain recombines TRBV7-8 with TRBJ1-1; a weak D match, TRBD1 (6 bases). This CDR3 is 16 amino acids long. The V end lost 1 base, the J end lost 6 bases, and 18 bases lay between the germline ends. In germline, CDR1 is SGHVS, CDR2 FQNEAQ. CDR3 DNA sequence: TGTGCCAGCAGCTTAGATGGGACTTCCGAGGGGGCTGAAGCTTTCTTT. It yields the protein CASSLDGTSEGAEAFF.

This chain joins TRBV10-3 and TRBJ2-7; D may be TRBD1 or TRBD2 (6 bases each). The CDR3 runs to 17 residues. Per the germline V gene, CDR1 is ENHRY and CDR2 is SYGVKD. The V end was cut by 3 bases, the J end by 6 bases, with 24 bases between. The CDR3 protein is CAISDPKEGGPYSEQYF. The DNA for the CDR3 is TGTGCCATCAGTGACCCGAAAGAAGGGGGGCCATATTCCGAGCAGTACTTC.

The chain combines TRBV5-1 with TRBJ1-1; TRBD1 aligns across 8 bases. V gave up 3 bases and J gave up 0 bases; unmatched junction bases: 16. CDR1 is SGHRS, CDR2 YFSETQ, per germline. This CDR3 is built from 19 residues. Here the CDR3 DNA reads TGCGCCAGCAGCTCAACCGGGACAGGAAGACTCTCGATGAACACTGAAGCTTTCTTT. Translating it yields CASSSTGTGRLSMNTEAFF. Full variable domain (missing parts from reference TRBV5-1 and TRBJ1-1): KAGVTQTPRYLIKTRGQQVTLSCSPISGHRSVSWYQQTPGQGLQFLFEYFSETQRNKGNFPGRFSGRQFSNSRSEMNVSTLELGDSALYLCASSSTGTGRLSMNTEAFFGQGTRLTVV.

This clone was detected once. The gene calls are TRBV20-1 and TRBJ1-2; D is unresolved. The CDR3 sequence is 17 residues long. From germline, CDR1 is DFQATT and CDR2 SNEGSKA (reference sequence). V lost 3 bases and J 1 base, leaving 21 bases between the germline ends. CDR3 coding DNA: TGCAGTGCTAGTCTGGCCGGCCCTAATTACTATAACTATGGCTACACCTTC. This codes for CSASLAGPNYYNYGYTF.

V usage is TRBV6-6 and J usage is TRBJ1-5; possibly TRBD1 for D (6 bases). This CDR3 has 15 amino acids. The germline V gene encodes CDR1 MNHNY and CDR2 SVGAGI (reference sequence). V lost 5 bases and J 6 bases, leaving 17 bases between the germline ends. The DNA of the CDR3 is TGTGCCAGCAGTAGGGCCGACAGGTTAGGTCAGCCCCAGCATTTT. Encoded protein: CASSRADRLGQPQHF.

This chain links TRBV6-5 with TRBJ2-2; 9 bases agree with TRBD2. CDR3 length equals 14 residues. CDR1 and CDR2 from the germline V gene are MNHEY and SVGAGI. With 9 bases clipped from V and 1 base from J, the junction kept 3 bases outside the gene matches. The CDR3 protein is CASRAGGNTGELFF. The CDR3 DNA follows: TGTGCCAGTAGAGCGGGGGGGAACACCGGGGAGCTGTTTTTT.

This CDR3 is CASSRPEANTGELFF. The DNA of the CDR3 is TGTGCCAGCAGTAGACCCGAGGCGAACACCGGGGAGCTGTTTTTT. The chain uses TRBV28 and TRBJ2-2; D is unresolved. Trimming left V 5 bases short and J 0 bases short, with 10 bases between. The germline V gene has CDR1 MDHEN and CDR2 SYDVKM. The CDR3 covers 15 residues.

The chain employs TRBV4-1 and TRBJ1-5; weak D call: TRBD1 (5 bases). The germline V and J ends were trimmed by 0 bases and 0 bases, with 18 bases remaining between them. This CDR3 is built from 19 residues. CDR1 and CDR2 from the germline V gene are MGHRA and YSYEKL. CDR3 amino acids: CASSQDFYAAGYSNQPQHF. The CDR3 region has the DNA TGCGCCAGCAGCCAAGATTTTTATGCCGCAGGGTATAGCAATCAGCCCCAGCATTTT.

The genes are TRBV3-1 (or the pseudogene TRBV3-2) and TRBJ1-5; 11 bases line up with TRBD1. CDR3 length: 18 amino acids. Germline CDR1 reads LGHDT; CDR2 reads YNNKEL (reference sequence). V was clipped by 2 bases and J by 1 base; unmatched bases: 7. The CDR3 loop is CASSQTGTGGTSNQPQHF. The DNA of the CDR3 is TGTGCCAGCAGCCAAACCGGGACAGGGGGTACCAGCAATCAGCCCCAGCATTTT.

The chain has TRBV19 and TRBJ2-1, with 10 bases fitting TRBD2. This CDR3 has 15 amino acids. V shed 7 bases and J 7 bases; nucleotides not matched to a gene: 10. CDR1 is LNHDA and CDR2 is SQIVND in the germline V gene (reference sequence). The CDR3 DNA sequence: TGTGCCAGTAACGCCGGGGCTAGCGGGGGTAATGAGCAGTTCTTC. Its translation is CASNAGASGGNEQFF.

Here the CDR3 reads CASSIGTGQGEQYF. The CDR3, as DNA: TGTGCCAGTAGTATAGGGACAGGGCAAGGCGAGCAGTACTTC. The J gene is TRBJ2-7, the V gene TRBV19; the match to TRBD1 covers 8 bases. J was trimmed by 6 bases and V by 1 base; bases with no gene match: 5. This CDR3 region has 14 residues. Looked up from germline, CDR1 is LNHDA and CDR2 is SQIVND (reference sequence). The full variable domain, with the rest looked up from reference TRBV19 and TRBJ2-7, is DGGITQSPKYLFRKEGQNVTLSCEQNLNHDAMYWYRQDPGQGLRLIYYSQIVNDFQKGDIAEGYSVSREKKESFPLTVTSAQKNPTAFYLCASSIGTGQGEQYFGPGTRLTVT.

V gene TRBV28 combines with J gene TRBJ1-2; unclear D gene. Trimming pared 2 bases from V and 8 bases from J, leaving 12 bases between. CDR1 is MDHEN, CDR2 SYDVKM, per germline. The CDR3 is made up of 13 amino acids. This chain's CDR3 is CASSLRFFGGYTF. The CDR3 DNA is TGTGCCAGCAGTTTAAGGTTTTTTGGGGGCTACACCTTC.